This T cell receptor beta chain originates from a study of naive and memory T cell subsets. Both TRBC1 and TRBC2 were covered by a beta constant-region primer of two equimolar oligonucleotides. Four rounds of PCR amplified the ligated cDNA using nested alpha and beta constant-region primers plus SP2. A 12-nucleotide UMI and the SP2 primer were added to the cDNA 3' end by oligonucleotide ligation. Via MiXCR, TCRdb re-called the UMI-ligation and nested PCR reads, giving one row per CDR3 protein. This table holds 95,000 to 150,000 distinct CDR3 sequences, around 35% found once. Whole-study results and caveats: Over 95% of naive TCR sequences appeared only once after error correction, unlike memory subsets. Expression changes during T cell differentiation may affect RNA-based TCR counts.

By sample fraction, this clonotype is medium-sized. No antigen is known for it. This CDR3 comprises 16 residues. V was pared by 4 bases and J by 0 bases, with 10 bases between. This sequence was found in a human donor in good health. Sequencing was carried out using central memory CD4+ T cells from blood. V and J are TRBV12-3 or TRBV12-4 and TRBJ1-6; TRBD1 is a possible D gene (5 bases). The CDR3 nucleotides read TGTGCCAGCAGTTCTTGGGGGAGCTCCTATAATTCACCCCTCCACTTT. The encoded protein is CASSSWGSSYNSPLHF.